A selection of T cell receptor beta chains follows, all from one sample in a study of control samples from healthy donors and cancer patients. Only in-frame clones appear in the TCRdb table, and some are missing; sequencing was by immunoSEQ multiplex PCR. The sample consists of hundreds of thousands of clones, 90% of them appearing once. Specimen: PBMCs. Receptors were obtained from a middle-aged man with head and neck cancer. Each CDR3 is given with its conserved first and last residue. Fields, in order: D gene, V gene, clone size, J gene, CDR3 DNA, CDR3 protein. A D gene is named only where the DNA matches it firmly. For some rows the clone size is stated as once, few or many, or as a class when expanded; others skip it.

TRBD2,TRBV27,-,TRBJ2-1,TGTGCCAGCAGGCTTACCGGGACTAGCTCCTACAATGAGCAGTTCTTC,CASRLTGTSSYNEQFF
-,TRBV24-1,-,TRBJ1-4,TGTGCCACCAGTGATGACACGGCCGGTAATGAAAAACTGTTTTTT,CATSDDTAGNEKLFF
-,TRBV19,-,TRBJ1-1,TGTGCAAGTAGGGATAAGGGCCTTGGCACTGAAGCTTTCTTT,CASRDKGLGTEAFF
TRBD2,TRBV4-1,-,TRBJ2-5,TGCGCCAGCAGCCAAGTACTAGCGGGGGAGACCCAGTACTTC,CASSQVLAGETQYF
-,TRBV19,-,TRBJ2-7,TGTGCCAGTAGTATGGGGGTGGGAGACTACGAGCAGTACTTC,CASSMGVGDYEQYF
-,TRBV7-2,-,TRBJ2-1,TGTGCCAGCAGCTTAACGGGGCCCTACAATGAGCAGTTCTTC,CASSLTGPYNEQFF
TRBD1,TRBV30,-,TRBJ1-1,TGTGCCTGGTCTCTGACCGGGACAGGGAGAACTGAAGCTTTCTTT,CAWSLTGTGRTEAFF
TRBD1,TRBV6-5,-,TRBJ1-2,TGTGCCAGCAGCCCCGGGACAGGCCGCCCCGGGGGCTACACCTTC,CASSPGTGRPGGYTF
TRBD1,TRBV11-2,-,TRBJ2-2,TGTGCCAGCAGCACTTCGGGCAGGGGGTCTGGCACCGGGGAGCTGTTTTTT,CASSTSGRGSGTGELFF
-,TRBV29-1,-,TRBJ2-2,TGCAGCGTTATAGAGGGCGCCGGGGAGCTGTTTTTT,CSVIEGAGELFF
TRBD1,TRBV7-6,-,TRBJ1-6,TGTGCCAGCAGCTTAGTTGGGACAGGGAGCTCCTATAATTCACCCCTCCACTTT,CASSLVGTGSSYNSPLHF
TRBD2,TRBV9,-,TRBJ2-3,TGTGCCAGCAGCTTCCTAGCGGGAGATGATACGCAGTATTTT,CASSFLAGDDTQYF
-,TRBV7-3,-,TRBJ1-2,TGTGCCAGCAGCTTAAATGGATATGGCTACACCTTC,CASSLNGYGYTF
-,TRBV6-6,once,TRBJ2-7,TGTGCCAGCAGTTATTCGGGGGCAGTCGAGCAGTACTTC,CASSYSGAVEQYF
-,TRBV24-1,once,TRBJ2-4,TGTGCCACCGAGCTGCAGGGTATTCAGTACTTC,CATELQGIQYF
-,TRBV24-1,-,TRBJ2-1,TGTGCCACCAGTGACCCACTCAATGAGCAGTTCTTC,CATSDPLNEQFF
TRBD1,TRBV7-2,once,TRBJ1-3,TGTGCCAGCAGCTCGGGACAGACTGGAAACACCATATATTTT,CASSSGQTGNTIYF
-,TRBV7-9,-,TRBJ2-5,TGTGCCAGCAGCGTCCGGGGTCAAGAGACCCAGTACTTC,CASSVRGQETQYF
-,TRBV19,-,TRBJ2-5,TGTGCCAGTAGTATTAGAGGGAGGGAGACCCAGTACTTC,CASSIRGRETQYF
-,TRBV3-1/TRBV3-2,-,TRBJ2-1,TGTGCCAGCAGCCAAGGCGGGGCGAGCTCCTACAATGAGCAGTTCTTC,CASSQGGASSYNEQFF
TRBD2,TRBV7-3,-,TRBJ2-1,TGTGCCAGCAGCCTAATTAGCGGGAGGGATTACAATGAGCAGTTCTTC,CASSLISGRDYNEQFF
TRBD1,TRBV13,once,TRBJ1-2,TGTGCCAGCAGTCCAGGGGGGAACTATGGCTACACCTTC,CASSPGGNYGYTF
-,TRBV5-6,-,TRBJ2-7,TGTGCCAGCAGCAGGACTGATTACGAGCAGTACTTC,CASSRTDYEQYF
-,TRBV5-1,-,TRBJ1-3,TGCGCCAGCCAATCCGGGGAGGGCTCTGGAAACACCATATATTTT,CASQSGEGSGNTIYF
TRBD1,TRBV28,few,TRBJ1-5,TGTGCCAGCAGTTTGTTACAGGGGAGCAATCAGCCCCAGCATTTT,CASSLLQGSNQPQHF
TRBD1,TRBV4-1,-,TRBJ1-1,TGCGCCAGCAGCCATGCCGGGACAGGAGATGAAGCTTTCTTT,CASSHAGTGDEAFF
TRBD1,TRBV10-3,-,TRBJ1-3,TGTGCCATCAGTCCAACAAGACAGGGGGATTCGGGAAACACCATATATTTT,CAISPTRQGDSGNTIYF
-,TRBV27,-,TRBJ2-7,TGTGCCAGCAGTTTTGGGGGGGGACAACTCTACGAGCAGTACTTC,CASSFGGGQLYEQYF
-,TRBV5-1,once,TRBJ2-7,TGCGCCAGCAGCTTGGGTAGCGGATACGAGCAGTACTTC,CASSLGSGYEQYF
-,TRBV4-1,-,TRBJ2-3,TGCGCCAGCAGCCAAGGGGTAGGGTTTCTGCAGTATTTT,CASSQGVGFLQYF
-,TRBV7-2,-,TRBJ1-1,TGTGCCAGCAGCTTAGAGGCAGGGGCCATGAACACTGAAGCTTTCTTT,CASSLEAGAMNTEAFF
-,TRBV29-1,-,TRBJ2-7,TGCAGCGTTGGACGGCGCCTCTCCTACGAGCAGTACTTC,CSVGRRLSYEQYF
-,TRBV5-4,-,TRBJ2-5,TGTGCCAGCAGCTCCTCCGGCGTGGAGACCCAGTACTTC,CASSSSGVETQYF
-,TRBV18,-,TRBJ1-6,TGTGCCAGCTCACCACCCCCGGGAACACTTTATAATTCACCCCTCCACTTT,CASSPPPGTLYNSPLHF
TRBD1,TRBV6-5,-,TRBJ2-7,TGTGCCAGCACCTCCCGGGACAGGGCCTACGAGCAGTACTTC,CASTSRDRAYEQYF
-,TRBV5-6,-,TRBJ2-1,TGTGCCAGCAGGGAGGGACAGAGCTCCTACAATGAGCAGTTCTTC,CASREGQSSYNEQFF
TRBD1,TRBV6-1,few,TRBJ1-2,TGTGCCACCCGGGACAGGGAAGGGAATGGCTACACCTTC,CATRDREGNGYTF
TRBD1,TRBV5-1,-,TRBJ2-1,TGCGCCAGCAGTGCTCCCAGGGGGCTCCCCTACAATGAGCAGTTCTTC,CASSAPRGLPYNEQFF
TRBD1,TRBV28,-,TRBJ2-7,TGTGCCAGCAGCGACAGGGGTATCGAGTACGAGCAGTACTTC,CASSDRGIEYEQYF
-,TRBV2,once,TRBJ1-3,TGTGCCAGCAAGGGGGTGGCTGGAAACACCATATATTTT,CASKGVAGNTIYF
TRBD2,TRBV28,-,TRBJ2-5,TGTGCCAGCAGCCTAGCGGGGGTGATAGAGACCCAGTACTTC,CASSLAGVIETQYF
-,TRBV28,once,TRBJ2-7,TGTGCCAGCAGTTTATGGCAGGGGGGCTACGAGCAGTACTTC,CASSLWQGGYEQYF
-,TRBV5-1,-,TRBJ2-1,TGCGCCAGCAGCTTGGCCAGGGCCAATGAGCAGTTCTTC,CASSLARANEQFF